This T cell receptor beta chain was sequenced for a study of cytomegalovirus exposure and HLA in healthy donors. General study findings and limits: Sequencing depth roughly uniform across donors was assumed in presence/absence analyses.

The PCR had 60 Vbeta and 13 Jbeta primers. Produced via immunoSEQ multiplex PCR; TCRdb's table is partial and in-frame only. The table records 95,000 to 130,000 clones, 9.5% of them present only once. Note on this clone: As yet, its antigen is unknown.

Germline assignment: CDR1 WNHNN and CDR2 SYGVQD (reference sequence). J was trimmed by 2 bases and V by 7 bases; bases with no gene match: 6. The CDR3 totals 15 residues. The source of this sequence is a man aged 25 to 40 in good health and CMV-seronegative. Input material: PBMCs. The V call is TRBV10-1, the J call TRBJ1-5; 9 bases are a match to TRBD1. The CDR3 DNA follows: TGCGCCAGCAAGGACAGGGGAAAGGGCAATCAGCCCCAGCATTTT. This translates into CASKDRGKGNQPQHF.